Listed below are T cell receptor beta chains from one sample, sequenced in a study of blood T cell repertoires in COVID-19. This table comes from immunoSEQ multiplex PCR, and its TCRdb copy is limited to in-frame clones, with some not included. This sample has 150,000 to 200,000 clones, with 80% to 90% found just once. Sequenced material: peripheral blood. Receptors were obtained from an older woman with COVID-19, enrolled during active disease. The CDR3 runs from the conserved cysteine through the conserved F or W. D genes are given only for firm matches. Where a row states a size, it is once, few, many or the class of an expanded clone; other rows omit it.

clone_size: .; d_call: TRBD1; v_call: TRBV5-1; j_call: TRBJ1-2; cdr3_nt: TGCGCCAGCAGCCCGGGGACAGGGATCGAAGGCTACACCTTC; cdr3_aa: CASSPGTGIEGYTF
clone_size: .; d_call: TRBD2; v_call: TRBV7-8; j_call: TRBJ2-7; cdr3_nt: TGTGCCAGCAGCTTACGAGTAACTAGCGTTTTCGAGCAGTACTTC; cdr3_aa: CASSLRVTSVFEQYF
clone_size: .; d_call: .; v_call: TRBV27; j_call: TRBJ1-1; cdr3_nt: TGTGCCAGCAGTTCCCCATTGTTCGGGGGGAAAGTGAACACTGAAGCTTTCTTT; cdr3_aa: CASSSPLFGGKVNTEAFF
clone_size: .; d_call: .; v_call: TRBV6-5; j_call: TRBJ2-1; cdr3_nt: TGTGCCAGCAGTCCCCGAGGTAGCAATGAGCAGTTCTTC; cdr3_aa: CASSPRGSNEQFF
clone_size: many; d_call: .; v_call: TRBV3-1/TRBV3-2; j_call: TRBJ1-3; cdr3_nt: TGTGCCAGCAGCACCGGTAGCTTCGGAAACACCATATATTTT; cdr3_aa: CASSTGSFGNTIYF
clone_size: .; d_call: .; v_call: TRBV27; j_call: TRBJ2-7; cdr3_nt: TGTGCCAGCAGTTTCGTGGGAGCCTACGAGCAGTACTTC; cdr3_aa: CASSFVGAYEQYF
clone_size: .; d_call: .; v_call: TRBV19; j_call: TRBJ1-2; cdr3_nt: TGTGCCAGTAGTATTCCGGGAAAGAATAACTATGGCTACACCTTC; cdr3_aa: CASSIPGKNNYGYTF
clone_size: .; d_call: .; v_call: TRBV30; j_call: TRBJ2-1; cdr3_nt: TGTGCCTGGCTCAGGGTATCTGAGCAGTTCTTC; cdr3_aa: CAWLRVSEQFF
clone_size: few; d_call: .; v_call: TRBV9; j_call: TRBJ1-6; cdr3_nt: TGTGCCAGCAGCCAAAGCCCCGCGGATTCACCCCTCCACTTT; cdr3_aa: CASSQSPADSPLHF
clone_size: .; d_call: TRBD1; v_call: TRBV18; j_call: TRBJ1-1; cdr3_nt: TGTGCCAGCTCACCAGGGTTCCGGACAGGGTGGAGCACTGAAGCTTTCTTT; cdr3_aa: CASSPGFRTGWSTEAFF
clone_size: .; d_call: .; v_call: TRBV7-3; j_call: TRBJ2-5; cdr3_nt: TGTGCCAGCAGCTTAAACAGGCAAGAGACCCAGTACTTC; cdr3_aa: CASSLNRQETQYF
clone_size: .; d_call: TRBD1; v_call: TRBV6-5; j_call: TRBJ1-5; cdr3_nt: TGTGCCAGCAGTACCGCCGGGACAGTCTATCAGCCCCAGCATTTT; cdr3_aa: CASSTAGTVYQPQHF
clone_size: .; d_call: TRBD1; v_call: TRBV28; j_call: TRBJ1-2; cdr3_nt: TGTGCCAGCAGTTTTCAGGGGGCACTTTTCAATAATGGCTACACCTTC; cdr3_aa: CASSFQGALFNNGYTF
clone_size: .; d_call: .; v_call: TRBV15; j_call: TRBJ2-1; cdr3_nt: TGTGCCACCAGCAGTGATGCACCGGAGTACAATGAGCAGTTCTTC; cdr3_aa: CATSSDAPEYNEQFF
clone_size: .; d_call: .; v_call: TRBV5-5; j_call: TRBJ2-1; cdr3_nt: TGTGCCAGCAGCTTGACGGCGACTTACAATGAGCAGTTCTTC; cdr3_aa: CASSLTATYNEQFF
clone_size: .; d_call: .; v_call: TRBV5-1; j_call: TRBJ2-7; cdr3_nt: TGCGCCAGCAGCTTACAGGGCGGCGAGCAGTACTTC; cdr3_aa: CASSLQGGEQYF
clone_size: .; d_call: .; v_call: TRBV3-1/TRBV3-2; j_call: TRBJ1-2; cdr3_nt: TGTGCCAGCACCCCACAGGGAGGGTATGGCTACACCTTC; cdr3_aa: CASTPQGGYGYTF
clone_size: .; d_call: TRBD2; v_call: TRBV30; j_call: TRBJ2-2; cdr3_nt: TGTGCCTGGGGTCCGGGACTAGCGGGACCCGGGGAGCTGTTTTTT; cdr3_aa: CAWGPGLAGPGELFF
clone_size: once; d_call: .; v_call: TRBV3-1/TRBV3-2; j_call: TRBJ1-1; cdr3_nt: TGTGCCAGCAGCCAAGATTACAGGTTCGCGGCGACTTACCTTAGCACTGAAGCTTTCTTT; cdr3_aa: CASSQDYRFAATYLSTEAFF
clone_size: few; d_call: .; v_call: TRBV28; j_call: TRBJ1-5; cdr3_nt: TGTGCCAGCAGCCGCGGACTGCTTAGCAATCAGCCCCAGCATTTT; cdr3_aa: CASSRGLLSNQPQHF
clone_size: .; d_call: TRBD1; v_call: TRBV24-1; j_call: TRBJ2-3; cdr3_nt: TGTGCCACCAGTGATAGGGACAGGGTCACAGATACGCAGTATTTT; cdr3_aa: CATSDRDRVTDTQYF